This T cell receptor (beta chain) derives from a study of control samples from healthy donors and cancer patients. Per germline, CDR1 LNHDA and CDR2 SQIVND (reference sequence). Trimming removed 3 bases at V and 3 bases at J, with 14 bases between. The CDR3 contains 15 residues. Assay: immunoSEQ multiplex PCR; the TCRdb copy retains only in-frame clones and omits some. The sample records roughly 170,000 clones, approximately 91% being singletons. The sample comprised blood. The chain combines TRBV19 with TRBJ1-2, with D possibly being TRBD1 (5 bases). This TCR came from a woman aged 40 to 55 in good health. The CDR3 bases are TGTGCCAGTAGTATGATTTCAGGGTATCACTATGGCTACACCTTC. Translated: CASSMISGYHYGYTF. The entire variable domain, with the rest obtained from reference TRBV19 and TRBJ1-2, is as follows: DGGITQSPKYLFRKEGQNVTLSCEQNLNHDAMYWYRQDPGQGLRLIYYSQIVNDFQKGDIAEGYSVSREKKESFPLTVTSAQKNPTAFYLCASSMISGYHYGYTFGSGTRLTVV.